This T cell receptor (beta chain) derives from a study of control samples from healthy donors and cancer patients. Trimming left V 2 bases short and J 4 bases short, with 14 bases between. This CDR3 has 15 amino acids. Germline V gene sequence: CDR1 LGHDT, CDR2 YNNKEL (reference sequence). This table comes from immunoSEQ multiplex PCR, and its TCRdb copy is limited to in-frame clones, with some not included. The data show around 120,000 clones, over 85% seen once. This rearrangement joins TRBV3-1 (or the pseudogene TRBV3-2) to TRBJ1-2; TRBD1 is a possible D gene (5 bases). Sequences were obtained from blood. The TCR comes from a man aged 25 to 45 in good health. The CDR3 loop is CASSQTSGTGYGYTF. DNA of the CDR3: TGTGCCAGCAGCCAAACATCCGGGACGGGCTATGGCTACACCTTC.